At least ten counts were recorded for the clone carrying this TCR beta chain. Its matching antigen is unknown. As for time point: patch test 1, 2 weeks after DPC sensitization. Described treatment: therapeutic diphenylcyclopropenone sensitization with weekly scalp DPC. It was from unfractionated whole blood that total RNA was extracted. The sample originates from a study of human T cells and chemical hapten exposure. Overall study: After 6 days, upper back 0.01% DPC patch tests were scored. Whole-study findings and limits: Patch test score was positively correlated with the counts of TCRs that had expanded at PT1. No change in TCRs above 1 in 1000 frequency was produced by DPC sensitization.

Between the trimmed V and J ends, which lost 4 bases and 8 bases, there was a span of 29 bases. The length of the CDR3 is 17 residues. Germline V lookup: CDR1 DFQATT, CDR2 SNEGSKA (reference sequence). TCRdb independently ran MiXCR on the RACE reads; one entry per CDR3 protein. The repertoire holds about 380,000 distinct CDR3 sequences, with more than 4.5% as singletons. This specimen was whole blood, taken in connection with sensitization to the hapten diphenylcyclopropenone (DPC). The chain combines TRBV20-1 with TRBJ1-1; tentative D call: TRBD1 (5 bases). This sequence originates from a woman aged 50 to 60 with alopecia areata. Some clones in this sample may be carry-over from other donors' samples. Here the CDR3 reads CSAISKRDVYHPAEAFF. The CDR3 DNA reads TGCAGTGCTATTTCAAAACGGGACGTCTATCATCCCGCGGAAGCTTTCTTT.